In this sample, the clone carrying this TCR beta chain turned up many times. Its cognate antigen is unknown. These data come from a study of T cell repertoires in cytomegalovirus infection. Looking at the study overall: HLA-C-restricted CMV epitopes, recently identified, and well-studied HLA-B-restricted ones were used by the study. It was the public TCR beta signatures that indicated both CMV infection and matching HLA type.

Whole-study results and caveats: Across the ex vivo response, the dominant clonotypes were HLA-C-restricted CMV-specific TCR beta clonotypes.

In TCRdb, the reads were re-called with MiXCR into one record per CDR3 protein. Of hundreds of thousands of distinct CDR3 sequences in the sample, 30% to 40% were seen once. With 3 bases clipped from V and 4 bases from J, the junction kept 6 bases outside the gene matches. This CDR3 has 14 amino acids. Per the germline V gene, CDR1 is DFQATT and CDR2 is SNEGSKA (reference sequence). The receptor comes from a human donor in good health (CMV status not recorded). Some clones in this sample may be carry-over from other donors' samples. Sequencing was performed on cultured PBMCs, taken from culture after CMV antigen stimulation. The V gene is TRBV20-1, the J gene TRBJ1-5; 7 bases match TRBD1. The CDR3 bases are TGCAGTGCTAGCACAGGGGAGGGTAATCAGCCCCAGCATTTT. It encodes CSASTGEGNQPQHF.